This entry features one T cell receptor (beta chain) sequence. This sample was taken from a study of blood T cell repertoires in COVID-19. Overall study: Spain, Italy and the United States supplied samples that represented acute and convalescent COVID-19. Sources were T cells, B-cell-depleted T cells, or PBMCs; the material itself was cDNA or gDNA.

Authors' data handling: Estimates of nucleated cell counts were drawn from the amplification of reference gene primers. Produced via immunoSEQ multiplex PCR; TCRdb's table is partial and in-frame only. D and trimming were read from the DNA, whereas the V and J calls and clone size are those reported in that table. The profile covers 100,000 to 150,000 clones, with approximately 90% appearing a single time and 1.5% taken by the ten largest. V lost 1 base and J lost 0, with 12 bases in between. CDR3 length: 16 amino acids. Germline V CDR1 and CDR2: SGDLS, YYNGEE. What was sequenced was peripheral blood. J is TRBJ2-3 and V is TRBV9; TRBD2 is a possible D gene (6 bases). The clonotype was recovered from a human donor in a cohort sampled during active COVID-19. This CDR3 is CASSVYAGSSTDTQYF. For the CDR3, the DNA is TGTGCCAGCAGCGTATATGCGGGATCTAGCACAGATACGCAGTATTTT.